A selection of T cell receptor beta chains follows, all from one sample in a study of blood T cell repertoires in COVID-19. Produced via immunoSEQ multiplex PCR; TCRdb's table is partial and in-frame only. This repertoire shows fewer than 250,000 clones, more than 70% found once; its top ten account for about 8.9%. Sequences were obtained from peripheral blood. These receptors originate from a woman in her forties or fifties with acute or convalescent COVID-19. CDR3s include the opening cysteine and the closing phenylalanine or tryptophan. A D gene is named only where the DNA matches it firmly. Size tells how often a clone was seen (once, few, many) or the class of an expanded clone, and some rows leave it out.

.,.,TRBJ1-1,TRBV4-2,CASSQPARGRNTEAFF,TGTGCCAGCAGCCAACCGGCCCGGGGGAGGAACACTGAAGCTTTCTTT
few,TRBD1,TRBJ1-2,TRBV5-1,CASSRVTGNNYGYTF,TGCGCCAGCAGCAGGGTGACAGGGAATAACTATGGCTACACCTTC
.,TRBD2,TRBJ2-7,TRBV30,CAWSVRAGRGEQYF,TGTGCCTGGAGTGTACGAGCGGGACGTGGCGAGCAGTACTTC
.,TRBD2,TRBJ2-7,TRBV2,CASKLAGGPSYEQYF,TGTGCCAGCAAACTAGCGGGAGGCCCGTCCTACGAGCAGTACTTC
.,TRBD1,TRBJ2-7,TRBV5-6,CASSFWDRDSYEQYF,TGTGCCAGCAGCTTCTGGGACAGGGACTCCTACGAGCAGTACTTC
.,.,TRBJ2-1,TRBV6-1,CASSEGRTAANEQFF,TGTGCCAGCAGTGAAGGGAGGACGGCGGCCAATGAGCAGTTCTTC
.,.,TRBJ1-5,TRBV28,CASSLSMGGVSNQPQHF,TGTGCCAGCAGTTTATCGATGGGGGGTGTTAGCAATCAGCCCCAGCATTTT
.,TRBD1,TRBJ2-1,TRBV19,CASSPRQGAGNEQFF,TGTGCCAGTAGTCCTCGACAGGGGGCGGGCAATGAGCAGTTCTTC
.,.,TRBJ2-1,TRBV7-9,CASSSGASVEQFF,TGTGCCAGCAGCTCGGGAGCTAGCGTGGAGCAGTTCTTC
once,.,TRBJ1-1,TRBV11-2,CASSPSGGSNTEAFF,TGTGCCAGCAGCCCGAGTGGAGGCAGCAACACTGAAGCTTTCTTT
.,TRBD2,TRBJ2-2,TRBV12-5,CASGFPRASGSGELFF,TGTGCTAGTGGTTTCCCTAGGGCTAGCGGGAGTGGGGAGCTGTTTTTT
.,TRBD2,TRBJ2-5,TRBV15,CATSRGGTSTQTQYF,TGTGCCACCAGCAGAGGAGGGACTAGCACCCAGACCCAGTACTTC
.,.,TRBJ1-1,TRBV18,CASSPQQGNTEAFF,TGTGCCAGCTCTCCTCAACAGGGGAACACTGAAGCTTTCTTT
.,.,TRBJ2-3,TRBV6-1,CASSEVGRGDTQYF,TGTGCCAGCAGTGAAGTAGGGCGGGGAGATACGCAGTATTTT
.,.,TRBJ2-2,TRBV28,CASSLRTLGTGELFF,TGTGCCAGCAGTTTAAGGACTCTGGGCACCGGGGAGCTGTTTTTT
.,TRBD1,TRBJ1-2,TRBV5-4,CASRPDRARMGPNYGYTF,TGTGCCAGCAGACCGGACAGGGCCCGAATGGGTCCTAACTATGGCTACACCTTC
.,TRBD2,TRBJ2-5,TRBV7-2,CARGTSGLPGETQYF,TGTGCCAGAGGGACTAGCGGGCTCCCGGGAGAGACCCAGTACTTC
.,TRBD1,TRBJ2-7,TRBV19,CASSIGDRGLYEQYF,TGTGCCAGTAGTATAGGCGACAGGGGGTTGTACGAGCAGTACTTC
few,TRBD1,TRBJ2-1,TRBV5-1,CASSLTGGARNEQFF,TGCGCCAGCAGCCTGACAGGGGGCGCGAGGAATGAGCAGTTCTTC
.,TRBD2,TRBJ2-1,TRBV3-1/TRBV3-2,CASSPRTSGRYNEQFF,TGTGCCAGCAGCCCTCGGACTAGCGGGAGGTACAATGAGCAGTTCTTC
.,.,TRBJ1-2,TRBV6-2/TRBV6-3,CASSYRRDLGGYTF,TGTGCCAGCAGTTACCGAAGGGACTTGGGAGGCTACACCTTC
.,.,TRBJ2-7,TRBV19,CASSITGFGEQYF,TGTGCCAGTAGTATAACGGGGTTTGGCGAGCAGTACTTC
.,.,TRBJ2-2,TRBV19,CASSTTGKYTGELFF,TGTGCCAGTAGTACAACAGGGAAGTACACCGGGGAGCTGTTTTTT
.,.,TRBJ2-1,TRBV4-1,CASSQPTDRNEQFF,TGCGCCAGCAGCCAACCAACCGACAGGAATGAGCAGTTCTTC
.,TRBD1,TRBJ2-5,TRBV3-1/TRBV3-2,CASSLNQGQGAQETQYF,TGTGCCAGCAGCCTCAACCAAGGACAGGGGGCCCAAGAGACCCAGTACTTC
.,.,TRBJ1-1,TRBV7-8,CASSLRPGYVTEAFF,TGTGCCAGCAGCTTACGACCGGGTTATGTTACTGAAGCTTTCTTT
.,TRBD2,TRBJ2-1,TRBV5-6,CASSPLSGRAYEQFF,TGTGCCAGCAGCCCCCTTAGCGGGAGGGCATATGAGCAGTTCTTC
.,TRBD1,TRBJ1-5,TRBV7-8,CASSQGAVSNQPQHF,TGTGCCAGCAGTCAGGGGGCGGTTAGCAATCAGCCCCAGCATTTT
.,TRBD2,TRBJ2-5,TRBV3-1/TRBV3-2,CASSQAPGLAGEGETQYF,TGTGCCAGCAGCCAAGCCCCCGGACTAGCGGGAGAGGGAGAGACCCAGTACTTC
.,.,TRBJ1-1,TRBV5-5,CASSLGTEAFF,TGTGCCAGCAGCCTAGGGACAGAAGCTTTCTTT
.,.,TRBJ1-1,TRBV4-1,CASSQDAGVNTEAFF,TGCGCCAGCAGCCAAGATGCAGGGGTGAACACTGAAGCTTTCTTT
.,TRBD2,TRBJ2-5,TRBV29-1,CSVDGPAGGETQYF,TGCAGCGTTGATGGGCCAGCGGGAGGAGAGACCCAGTACTTC
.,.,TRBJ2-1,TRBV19,CASSIVSPPGDEQFF,TGTGCCAGTAGTATAGTAAGCCCCCCGGGGGATGAGCAGTTCTTC
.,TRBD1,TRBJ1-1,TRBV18,CASSPERDRATEAFF,TGTGCCAGCTCACCAGAGAGAGACAGGGCCACTGAAGCTTTCTTT
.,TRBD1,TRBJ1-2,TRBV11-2,CASSLDRELGYTF,TGTGCCAGCAGCCTGGACAGGGAACTGGGATACACCTTC
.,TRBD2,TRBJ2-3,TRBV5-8,CASRRGLAGADTQYF,TGTGCCAGCAGGCGGGGACTAGCGGGAGCAGATACGCAGTATTTT
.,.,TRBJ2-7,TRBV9,CASSEGGKDYEQYF,TGTGCCAGCAGCGAGGGGGGGAAGGACTACGAGCAGTACTTC
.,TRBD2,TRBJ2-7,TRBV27,CASSLGLPGGEQYF,TGTGCCAGCAGTTTAGGACTTCCGGGGGGGGAGCAGTACTTC
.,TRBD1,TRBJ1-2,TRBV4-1,CASSLRDRDSGYTF,TGCGCCAGCAGCCTCCGGGACAGGGATTCGGGCTACACCTTC
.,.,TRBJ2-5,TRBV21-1,CASKLALETQYF,TGTGCCAGCAAGTTAGCGCTAGAGACCCAGTACTTC
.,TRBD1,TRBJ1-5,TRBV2,CASFPSGTVPSNQPQHF,TGTGCCAGTTTCCCCTCCGGGACAGTTCCTAGCAATCAGCCCCAGCATTTT
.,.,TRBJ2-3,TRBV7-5,CARSARRLSGSGVDTQYF,TGTGCCAGAAGCGCCCGTCGTCTGAGCGGGAGTGGGGTAGATACGCAGTATTTT
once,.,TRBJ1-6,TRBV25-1,CASSETGSPLHF,TGTGCCAGCAGTGAGACGGGTTCACCCCTCCACTTT
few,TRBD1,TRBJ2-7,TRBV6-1,CASSEGGQGASYEQYF,TGTGCCAGCAGTGAGGGCGGACAGGGGGCAAGCTACGAGCAGTACTTC
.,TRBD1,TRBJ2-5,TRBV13,CASSPKTGPETQYF,TGTGCCAGCAGCCCCAAGACAGGGCCCGAGACCCAGTACTTC
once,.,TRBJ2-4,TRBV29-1,CSVEPLAKNIQYF,TGCAGCGTTGAACCCCTAGCCAAAAACATTCAGTACTTC
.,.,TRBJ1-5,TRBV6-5,CASSDNYRPQHF,TGTGCCAGCAGCGATAATTACAGGCCCCAGCATTTT
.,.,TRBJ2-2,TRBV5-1,CASSQGSPNTGELFF,TGCGCCAGCAGCCAGGGGTCCCCGAACACCGGGGAGCTGTTTTTT
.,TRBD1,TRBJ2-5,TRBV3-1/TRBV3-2,CASSPGQGRKTQYF,TGTGCCAGCAGCCCCGGACAGGGTCGGAAGACCCAGTACTTC
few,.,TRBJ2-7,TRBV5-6,CASSLSIRTYEQYF,TGTGCCAGCAGCCTAAGTATCCGAACCTACGAGCAGTACTTC
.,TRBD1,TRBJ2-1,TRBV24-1,CATSDPSGGSYNEQFF,TGTGCCACCAGTGACCCCTCAGGGGGATCCTACAATGAGCAGTTCTTC
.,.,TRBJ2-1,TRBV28,CASGATILNNEQFF,TGTGCCAGCGGGGCTACCATTTTGAACAATGAGCAGTTCTTC
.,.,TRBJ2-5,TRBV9,CASSVARGETQYF,TGTGCCAGCAGCGTCGCGAGGGGGGAGACCCAGTACTTC
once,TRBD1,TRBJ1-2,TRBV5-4,CASSRDSYGYTF,TGTGCCAGCAGCAGGGACAGCTATGGCTACACCTTC
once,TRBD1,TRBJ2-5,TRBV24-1,CATSDLGDSNQETQYF,TGTGCCACCAGTGATTTAGGGGACAGTAACCAAGAGACCCAGTACTTC
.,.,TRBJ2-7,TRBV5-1,CASSLEGGRATYEQYF,TGCGCCAGCAGCTTGGAAGGTGGGCGGGCCACCTACGAGCAGTACTTC